This T cell receptor beta chain was sequenced in a study of cytomegalovirus exposure and HLA in healthy donors. Study conclusions and caveats: Versus the approximately 670-donor mean, an Asian-associated ancestry cluster reportedly showed fewer N-insertions in a later analysis. It was in a later analysis that TCR association rates were seen to vary by HLA locus, highest for DRB1 and lowest for HLA-C.

Healthy people donating bone marrow made up the donors. Trimming cost V 7 bases and J 0 bases; bases outside gene matches: 8. The germline CDR1 and CDR2 sequences are SEHNR and FQNEAQ (reference sequence). CDR3 size: 17 residues. It was with 60 Vbeta and 13 Jbeta primers that the PCR ran. Clones were read by immunoSEQ multiplex PCR, and TCRdb kept only the in-frame ones, dropping some. Of 200,000 to 250,000 clones detected, about 84% appear once; the ten largest clones hold around 1.2%. Remarks on this clone: Its antigen is undetermined.

The sequence came from a human donor in good health. The sequenced sample was PBMCs. The chain uses TRBV7-9 and TRBJ2-1; TRBD2 matches 11 bases. The CDR3 here is CASMGLADLSSYNEQFF. The CDR3 coding sequence is TGTGCCAGCATGGGACTAGCGGATCTTAGCTCCTACAATGAGCAGTTCTTC.